This is a list of T cell receptor beta chains from one sample in a study of T-cell memory formation after mild COVID-19. One entry per CDR3 protein results from TCRdb running MiXCR on the 5' RACE reads. This sample has fewer than 300,000 distinct CDR3 sequences, with about a sixth found just once. Material: PBMCs or a T cell subset sorted from them (not recorded which). The receptors stem from a man in his late teens or twenties who had mild COVID-19 (a few samples of this study predate the infection). Cell type and time point are not known. Both conserved end residues are part of each CDR3. A D gene is named only where the DNA matches it firmly. Size is omitted from some rows. Given values are once, few, many or a class for expanded clones.

j_gene: TRBJ2-5
abundance: once
v_gene: TRBV3-1
len: 13
d_gene: TRBD1
CDR3aa: CASSWDSSETQYF
CDR3nt: TGTGCCAGCAGCTGGGACAGCTCTGAGACCCAGTACTTC

j_gene: TRBJ2-1
abundance: NA
v_gene: TRBV5-1
len: 12
d_gene: NA
CDR3aa: CASRLRGSEQFF
CDR3nt: TGCGCCAGCAGGCTTCGAGGAAGTGAGCAGTTCTTC

j_gene: TRBJ2-5
abundance: NA
v_gene: TRBV2
len: 13
d_gene: NA
CDR3aa: CASRTRGQETQYF
CDR3nt: TGTGCCAGCAGGACCCGGGGCCAAGAGACCCAGTACTTC

j_gene: TRBJ1-5
abundance: few
v_gene: TRBV12-3/TRBV12-4
len: 15
d_gene: NA
CDR3aa: CASTLNLRGFQPQHF
CDR3nt: TGTGCCAGCACTCTTAATCTGAGAGGGTTTCAGCCCCAGCATTTT

j_gene: TRBJ2-2
abundance: many
v_gene: TRBV25-1
len: 15
d_gene: NA
CDR3aa: CASSDGVGGTGELFF
CDR3nt: TGTGCCAGCAGTGATGGAGTAGGAGGTACCGGGGAGCTGTTTTTT

j_gene: TRBJ1-5
abundance: few
v_gene: TRBV18
len: 14
d_gene: TRBD1
CDR3aa: CASSPTGRNQPQHF
CDR3nt: TGTGCCAGCTCACCGACAGGGCGCAATCAGCCCCAGCATTTT

j_gene: TRBJ1-1
abundance: NA
v_gene: TRBV7-2
len: 14
d_gene: NA
CDR3aa: CASTLRGGPTEAFF
CDR3nt: TGTGCCAGCACCCTGCGTGGGGGACCCACTGAAGCTTTCTTT

j_gene: TRBJ2-6
abundance: few
v_gene: TRBV11-2
len: 17
d_gene: TRBD1
CDR3aa: CASSSPRDRTGANVLTF
CDR3nt: TGTGCCAGCAGCTCGCCCCGGGACAGGACTGGGGCCAACGTCCTGACTTTC

j_gene: TRBJ1-1
abundance: NA
v_gene: TRBV7-9
len: 17
d_gene: TRBD1
CDR3aa: CASSRNPGQLQNTEAFF
CDR3nt: TGTGCCAGCAGTCGTAATCCGGGACAGTTACAGAACACTGAAGCTTTCTTT

j_gene: TRBJ2-5
abundance: NA
v_gene: TRBV7-7
len: 14
d_gene: NA
CDR3aa: CASSPDWLQETQYF
CDR3nt: TGTGCTAGCAGCCCGGACTGGCTCCAAGAGACCCAGTACTTC

j_gene: TRBJ1-1
abundance: NA
v_gene: TRBV5-1
len: 14
d_gene: NA
CDR3aa: CASSDAGKDTEAFF
CDR3nt: TGCGCCAGCAGCGATGCAGGGAAAGACACTGAAGCTTTCTTT

j_gene: TRBJ2-1
abundance: many
v_gene: TRBV7-2
len: 15
d_gene: NA
CDR3aa: CASSFYRGGGHEQFF
CDR3nt: TGTGCCAGCAGCTTCTACAGGGGAGGTGGGCATGAGCAGTTCTTC

j_gene: TRBJ1-1
abundance: NA
v_gene: TRBV4-3
len: 15
d_gene: NA
CDR3aa: CASGQGFGGNTEAFF
CDR3nt: TGCGCCAGCGGCCAAGGGTTCGGGGGGAACACTGAAGCTTTCTTT

j_gene: TRBJ2-5
abundance: many
v_gene: TRBV29-1
len: 11
d_gene: NA
CDR3aa: CSVDMVGTQYF
CDR3nt: TGCAGCGTTGATATGGTTGGGACCCAGTACTTC

j_gene: TRBJ2-7
abundance: NA
v_gene: TRBV11-3
len: 13
d_gene: NA
CDR3aa: CASSLGSAYEQYF
CDR3nt: TGTGCCAGCAGCTTGGGCTCCGCCTACGAGCAGTACTTC

j_gene: TRBJ2-5
abundance: few
v_gene: TRBV5-1
len: 15
d_gene: NA
CDR3aa: CASRPGPGGRETQYF
CDR3nt: TGCGCCAGCAGGCCGGGACCAGGCGGTCGGGAGACCCAGTACTTC

j_gene: TRBJ1-2
abundance: once
v_gene: TRBV5-1
len: 16
d_gene: NA
CDR3aa: CASSLAPAGANYGYTF
CDR3nt: TGCGCCAGCAGCTTGGCCCCGGCTGGGGCTAACTATGGCTACACCTTC

j_gene: TRBJ2-1
abundance: NA
v_gene: TRBV29-1
len: 13
d_gene: TRBD2
CDR3aa: CSVRLAGGPGQFF
CDR3nt: TGCAGCGTTCGGCTAGCGGGGGGGCCTGGGCAGTTCTTC

j_gene: TRBJ1-2
abundance: NA
v_gene: TRBV15
len: 14
d_gene: NA
CDR3aa: CATSRDRGIYGYTF
CDR3nt: TGTGCCACCAGCAGAGATCGGGGGATCTATGGCTACACCTTC

j_gene: TRBJ2-2
abundance: NA
v_gene: TRBV7-3
len: 12
d_gene: NA
CDR3aa: CASSLIPGELFF
CDR3nt: TGTGCCAGCAGCTTAATTCCCGGGGAGCTGTTTTTT

j_gene: TRBJ2-7
abundance: many
v_gene: TRBV4-3
len: 15
d_gene: NA
CDR3aa: CASSQDPGETYEQYF
CDR3nt: TGCGCCAGCAGCCAAGATCCAGGGGAGACCTACGAGCAGTACTTC

j_gene: TRBJ2-2
abundance: NA
v_gene: TRBV5-1
len: 16
d_gene: NA
CDR3aa: CASSLATGANTGELFF
CDR3nt: TGCGCCAGCAGCTTGGCCACAGGCGCGAACACCGGGGAGCTGTTTTTT

j_gene: TRBJ1-1
abundance: few
v_gene: TRBV28
len: 13
d_gene: TRBD1
CDR3aa: CASSLIRDSEAFF
CDR3nt: TGTGCCAGCAGCCTTATCCGGGACAGTGAAGCTTTCTTT

j_gene: TRBJ1-1
abundance: many
v_gene: TRBV2
len: 14
d_gene: NA
CDR3aa: CASALPGRLVRAFF
CDR3nt: TGTGCCAGCGCTCTTCCGGGACGCCTGGTCCGGGCTTTCTTT

j_gene: TRBJ2-5
abundance: few
v_gene: TRBV6-5
len: 12
d_gene: NA
CDR3aa: CASNQRGGTQYF
CDR3nt: TGTGCCAGCAACCAACGAGGGGGGACCCAGTACTTC

j_gene: TRBJ2-1
abundance: NA
v_gene: TRBV11-2
len: 16
d_gene: NA
CDR3aa: CASSPPLGPAYNEQFF
CDR3nt: TGTGCCAGCAGCCCCCCTTTGGGGCCCGCCTACAATGAGCAGTTCTTC

j_gene: TRBJ2-2
abundance: NA
v_gene: TRBV6-5
len: 15
d_gene: TRBD1
CDR3aa: CASSRNPGGNGELFF
CDR3nt: TGTGCCAGCAGCCGAAACCCAGGGGGAAACGGGGAGCTGTTTTTT

j_gene: TRBJ1-1
abundance: few
v_gene: TRBV11-1
len: 14
d_gene: NA
CDR3aa: CASSLDEGNTEAFF
CDR3nt: TGTGCCAGCAGCTTAGATGAGGGGAACACTGAAGCTTTCTTT

j_gene: TRBJ1-2
abundance: NA
v_gene: TRBV6-2/TRBV6-3
len: 13
d_gene: NA
CDR3aa: CASSSVWEYGYTF
CDR3nt: TGTGCCAGCAGTTCGGTTTGGGAATATGGCTACACCTTC

j_gene: TRBJ2-1
abundance: few
v_gene: TRBV10-1
len: 16
d_gene: TRBD2
CDR3aa: CASSENPAGSDNEQFF
CDR3nt: TGCGCCAGCAGTGAGAACCCAGCGGGGTCAGACAATGAGCAGTTCTTC

j_gene: TRBJ2-5
abundance: NA
v_gene: TRBV4-2
len: 15
d_gene: TRBD2
CDR3aa: CASRGGDSYQETQYF
CDR3nt: TGTGCCAGCCGCGGGGGGGATTCGTACCAAGAGACCCAGTACTTC

j_gene: TRBJ1-3
abundance: NA
v_gene: TRBV5-1
len: 14
d_gene: NA
CDR3aa: CASSLGLSGNTIYF
CDR3nt: TGCGCCAGCAGCTTGGGATTATCTGGAAACACCATATATTTT

j_gene: TRBJ1-2
abundance: NA
v_gene: TRBV20-1
len: 12
d_gene: NA
CDR3aa: CSAITGFAGYTF
CDR3nt: TGCAGTGCTATCACAGGGTTCGCCGGCTACACCTTC

j_gene: TRBJ2-3
abundance: NA
v_gene: TRBV4-3
len: 14
d_gene: NA
CDR3aa: CASSHDTNTDTQYF
CDR3nt: TGCGCCAGCAGCCATGATACCAACACAGATACGCAGTATTTT

j_gene: TRBJ1-2
abundance: few
v_gene: TRBV6-2/TRBV6-3
len: 12
d_gene: NA
CDR3aa: CADTGGDYGYTF
CDR3nt: TGTGCCGACACGGGGGGTGACTATGGCTACACCTTC

j_gene: TRBJ1-5
abundance: NA
v_gene: TRBV12-2
len: 15
d_gene: NA
CDR3aa: CASRLRLDSNQPQHF
CDR3nt: TGTGCAAGTCGCTTACGACTGGATAGCAATCAGCCCCAGCATTTT

j_gene: TRBJ2-3
abundance: many
v_gene: TRBV5-6
len: 17
d_gene: TRBD2
CDR3aa: CASSFLSGGPLGDTQYF
CDR3nt: TGTGCCAGCAGCTTCCTTAGCGGGGGGCCTCTAGGAGATACGCAGTATTTT

j_gene: TRBJ2-2
abundance: NA
v_gene: TRBV7-2
len: 17
d_gene: NA
CDR3aa: CASSFLRGPTNTGELIF
CDR3nt: TGTGCCAGCAGCTTCTTACGGGGGCCTACGAACACCGGGGAGCTGATTTTT

j_gene: TRBJ2-5
abundance: NA
v_gene: TRBV28
len: 16
d_gene: TRBD2
CDR3aa: CASSFEAGGPRETQYF
CDR3nt: TGTGCCAGCAGTTTCGAGGCGGGGGGGCCAAGGGAGACCCAGTACTTC

j_gene: TRBJ2-7
abundance: NA
v_gene: TRBV27
len: 13
d_gene: NA
CDR3aa: CASSRDETYEQYF
CDR3nt: TGTGCCAGCAGCCGGGACGAAACCTACGAGCAGTACTTC

j_gene: TRBJ1-4
abundance: few
v_gene: TRBV9
len: 13
d_gene: NA
CDR3aa: CASSVGINEKLFF
CDR3nt: TGTGCCAGCAGCGTGGGCATTAATGAAAAACTGTTTTTT

j_gene: TRBJ1-2
abundance: NA
v_gene: TRBV25-1
len: 13
d_gene: NA
CDR3aa: CASSDPGAVGYTF
CDR3nt: TGTGCCAGCAGTGACCCAGGGGCGGTTGGCTACACCTTC

j_gene: TRBJ1-1
abundance: NA
v_gene: TRBV3-1
len: 14
d_gene: TRBD1
CDR3aa: CASSRLRGQTEAFF
CDR3nt: TGTGCCAGCAGCCGCCTCAGGGGGCAGACTGAAGCTTTCTTT

j_gene: TRBJ2-5
abundance: few
v_gene: TRBV24-1
len: 15
d_gene: NA
CDR3aa: CATSDFSRDQETQYF
CDR3nt: TGTGCCACCAGTGATTTCAGCAGGGACCAAGAGACCCAGTACTTC

j_gene: TRBJ2-7
abundance: NA
v_gene: TRBV12-3/TRBV12-4
len: 14
d_gene: NA
CDR3aa: CASSLKVSSYEQYF
CDR3nt: TGTGCCAGCAGTTTAAAAGTCAGCTCCTACGAGCAGTACTTC

j_gene: TRBJ1-2
abundance: few
v_gene: TRBV28
len: 13
d_gene: NA
CDR3aa: CASSPTVNYGYTF
CDR3nt: TGTGCCAGCAGTCCGACAGTTAACTATGGCTACACCTTC

j_gene: TRBJ2-1
abundance: NA
v_gene: TRBV7-8
len: 15
d_gene: NA
CDR3aa: CASSPDLSSYNEQFF
CDR3nt: TGTGCCAGCAGCCCGGACTTGAGCTCCTACAATGAGCAGTTCTTC

j_gene: TRBJ1-6
abundance: few
v_gene: TRBV20-1
len: 15
d_gene: NA
CDR3aa: CSARSVAASGSPLHF
CDR3nt: TGCAGTGCTAGGAGTGTGGCAGCCTCGGGGTCACCCCTCCACTTT

j_gene: TRBJ1-2
abundance: many
v_gene: TRBV20-1
len: 12
d_gene: NA
CDR3aa: CSAAGSNYGYTF
CDR3nt: TGCAGTGCAGCAGGATCTAACTATGGCTACACCTTC

j_gene: TRBJ2-1
abundance: NA
v_gene: TRBV18
len: 14
d_gene: NA
CDR3aa: CASSPPSSYNEQFF
CDR3nt: TGTGCCAGCTCACCACCGAGCTCCTACAATGAGCAGTTCTTC

j_gene: TRBJ1-2
abundance: NA
v_gene: TRBV12-3/TRBV12-4
len: 13
d_gene: TRBD1
CDR3aa: CASSPGTAGGYTF
CDR3nt: TGTGCCAGCAGTCCCGGGACAGCCGGCGGCTACACCTTC

j_gene: TRBJ1-6
abundance: NA
v_gene: TRBV11-2
len: 16
d_gene: NA
CDR3aa: CASSLRAFTRNSPLHF
CDR3nt: TGTGCCAGCAGCTTAAGGGCCTTTACAAGGAATTCACCCCTCCACTTT

j_gene: TRBJ2-3
abundance: NA
v_gene: TRBV24-1
len: 13
d_gene: NA
CDR3aa: CAIARTGQDTQYF
CDR3nt: TGTGCCATCGCTAGAACAGGGCAAGATACGCAGTATTTT

j_gene: TRBJ1-4
abundance: NA
v_gene: TRBV9
len: 15
d_gene: NA
CDR3aa: CASSVRTGFLEKLFF
CDR3nt: TGTGCCAGCAGCGTACGGACGGGGTTTCTAGAAAAACTGTTTTTT

j_gene: TRBJ2-3
abundance: few
v_gene: TRBV28
len: 13
d_gene: NA
CDR3aa: CASSVDSTDTQYF
CDR3nt: TGTGCCAGCAGTGTTGACAGCACAGATACGCAGTATTTT

j_gene: TRBJ2-5
abundance: few
v_gene: TRBV4-2
len: 15
d_gene: TRBD2
CDR3aa: CASSHSGGAQETQYF
CDR3nt: TGTGCCAGCAGCCATAGCGGGGGGGCCCAGGAGACCCAGTACTTC

j_gene: TRBJ2-1
abundance: NA
v_gene: TRBV19
len: 16
d_gene: TRBD2
CDR3aa: CASSISGGRGAGEQFF
CDR3nt: TGTGCCAGTAGTATCTCCGGGGGGAGGGGAGCGGGTGAGCAGTTCTTC

j_gene: TRBJ1-2
abundance: NA
v_gene: TRBV11-2
len: 12
d_gene: NA
CDR3aa: CASSLMVDGYTF
CDR3nt: TGTGCCAGCAGCTTGATGGTGGATGGCTACACCTTC

j_gene: TRBJ2-3
abundance: many
v_gene: TRBV5-6
len: 16
d_gene: NA
CDR3aa: CASSLDGLLSTDTQYF
CDR3nt: TGTGCCAGCAGCTTGGATGGACTCCTTTCCACAGATACGCAGTATTTT